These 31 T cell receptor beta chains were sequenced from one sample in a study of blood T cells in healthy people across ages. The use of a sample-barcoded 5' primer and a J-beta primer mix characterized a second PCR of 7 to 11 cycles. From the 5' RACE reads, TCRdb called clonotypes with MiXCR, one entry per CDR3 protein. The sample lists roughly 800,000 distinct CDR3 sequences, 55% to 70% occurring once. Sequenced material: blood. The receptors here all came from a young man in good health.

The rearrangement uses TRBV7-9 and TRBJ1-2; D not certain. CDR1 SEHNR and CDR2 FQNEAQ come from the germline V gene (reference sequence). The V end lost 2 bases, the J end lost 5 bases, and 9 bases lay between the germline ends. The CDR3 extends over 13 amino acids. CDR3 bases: TGTGCCAGCAGCTTACCACAAAGTTATGGCTACACCTTC. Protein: CASSLPQSYGYTF.

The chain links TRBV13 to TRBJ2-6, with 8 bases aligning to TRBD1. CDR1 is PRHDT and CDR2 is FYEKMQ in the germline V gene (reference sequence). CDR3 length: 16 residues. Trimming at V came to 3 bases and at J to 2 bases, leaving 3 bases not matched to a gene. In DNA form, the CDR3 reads TGTGCCAGCAGCTTTTCAGGGGGCGCTGGGGCCAACGTCCTGACTTTC. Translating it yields CASSFSGGAGANVLTF.

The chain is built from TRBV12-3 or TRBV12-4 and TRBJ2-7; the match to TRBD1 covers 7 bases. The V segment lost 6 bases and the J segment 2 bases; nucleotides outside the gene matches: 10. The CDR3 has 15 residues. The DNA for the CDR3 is TGTGCCAGCAGCAACAAGGGACAGCCGGCCTACGAGCAGTACTTC. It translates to CASSNKGQPAYEQYF.

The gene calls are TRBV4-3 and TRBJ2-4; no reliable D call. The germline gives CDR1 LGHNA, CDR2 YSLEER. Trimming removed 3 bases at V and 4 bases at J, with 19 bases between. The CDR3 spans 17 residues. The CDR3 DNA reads TGCGCCAGCAGCCAGGGGTGGGCGTACTCCATAAAAAACATTCAGTACTTC. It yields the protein CASSQGWAYSIKNIQYF.

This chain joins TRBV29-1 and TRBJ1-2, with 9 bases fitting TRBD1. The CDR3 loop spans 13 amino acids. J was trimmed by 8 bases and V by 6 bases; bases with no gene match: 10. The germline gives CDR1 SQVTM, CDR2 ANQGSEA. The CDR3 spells CSVPPDRGLGYTF. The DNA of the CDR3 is TGCAGCGTCCCACCCGACAGGGGGTTAGGCTACACCTTC.

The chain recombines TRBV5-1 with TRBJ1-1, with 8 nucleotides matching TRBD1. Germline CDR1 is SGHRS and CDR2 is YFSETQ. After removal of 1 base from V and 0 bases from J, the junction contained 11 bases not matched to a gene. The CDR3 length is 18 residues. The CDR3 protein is CASSLNPGQGSMNTEAFF. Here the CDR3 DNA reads TGCGCCAGCAGCTTGAACCCTGGACAGGGATCTATGAACACTGAAGCTTTCTTT.

This CDR3 reads CSASFSGRNTGELFF. In DNA, the CDR3 is TGCAGTGCTAGTTTTAGCGGGAGGAACACCGGGGAGCTGTTTTTT. The V gene is TRBV20-1, the J gene TRBJ2-2, with 9 positions matching TRBD2. The CDR3 is 15 amino acids. Germline values: CDR1 DFQATT, CDR2 SNEGSKA (reference sequence). V trimming: 3 bases; J trimming: 1 base; junction bases outside the gene matches: 3.

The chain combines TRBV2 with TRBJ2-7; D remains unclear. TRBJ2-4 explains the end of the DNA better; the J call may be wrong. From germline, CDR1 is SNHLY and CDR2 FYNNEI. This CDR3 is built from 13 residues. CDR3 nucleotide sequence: TGTGCCAGCAGTCGCGTGGGTCTAAACATTCAGTACTTC. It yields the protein CASSRVGLNIQYF.

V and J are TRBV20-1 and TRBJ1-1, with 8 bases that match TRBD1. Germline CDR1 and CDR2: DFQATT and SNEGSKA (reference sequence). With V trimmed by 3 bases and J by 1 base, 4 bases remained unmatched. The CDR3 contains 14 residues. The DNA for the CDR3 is TGCAGTGCTAGCAGGGGGCGTTCGAACACTGAAGCTTTCTTT. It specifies CSASRGRSNTEAFF.

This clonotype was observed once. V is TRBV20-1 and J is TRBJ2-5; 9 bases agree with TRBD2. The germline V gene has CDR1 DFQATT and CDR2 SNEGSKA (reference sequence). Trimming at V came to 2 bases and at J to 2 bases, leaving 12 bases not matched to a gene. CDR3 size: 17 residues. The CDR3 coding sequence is TGCAGTGCTAGACTATTCGTTAGCGGGAGACATCAAGAGACCCAGTACTTC. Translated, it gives CSARLFVSGRHQETQYF.

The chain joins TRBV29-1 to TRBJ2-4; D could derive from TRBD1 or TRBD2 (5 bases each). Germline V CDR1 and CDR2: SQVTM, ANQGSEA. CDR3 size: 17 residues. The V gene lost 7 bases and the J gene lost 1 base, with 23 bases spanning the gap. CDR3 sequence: CSGPGPGWCEAKNIQYF. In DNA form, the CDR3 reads TGCAGCGGGCCGGGACCGGGGTGGTGTGAGGCCAAAAACATTCAGTACTTC. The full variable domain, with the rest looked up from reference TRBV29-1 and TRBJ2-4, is SAVISQKPSRDICQRGTSLTIQCQVDSQVTMMFWYRQQPGQSLTLIATANQGSEATYESGFVIDKFPISRPNLTFSTLTVSNMSPEDSSIYLCSGPGPGWCEAKNIQYFGAGTRLSVL.

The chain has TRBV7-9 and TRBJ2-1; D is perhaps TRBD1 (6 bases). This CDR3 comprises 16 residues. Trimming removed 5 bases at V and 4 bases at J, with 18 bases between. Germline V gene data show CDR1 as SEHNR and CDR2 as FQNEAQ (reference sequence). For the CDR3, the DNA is TGTGCCAGCAGCGAACTAAGGGGGAGTAGGTACAATGAGCAGTTCTTC. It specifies CASSELRGSRYNEQFF.

CDR3 sequence (DNA): TGTGCCAGCAGTGAATCTGAATCAGGCTACACCTTC. Translation: CASSESESGYTF. This chain joins TRBV2 and TRBJ1-2, with D unresolved. This CDR3 comprises 12 residues. Trimming left V 2 bases short and J 8 bases short, with 9 bases between. Per germline, CDR1 SNHLY and CDR2 FYNNEI.

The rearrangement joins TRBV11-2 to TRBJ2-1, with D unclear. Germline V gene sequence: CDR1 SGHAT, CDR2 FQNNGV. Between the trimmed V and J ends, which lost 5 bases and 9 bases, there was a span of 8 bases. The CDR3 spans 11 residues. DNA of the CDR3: TGTGCCAGCAGCACCGTGGTTGAGCAGTTCTTC. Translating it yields CASSTVVEQFF.

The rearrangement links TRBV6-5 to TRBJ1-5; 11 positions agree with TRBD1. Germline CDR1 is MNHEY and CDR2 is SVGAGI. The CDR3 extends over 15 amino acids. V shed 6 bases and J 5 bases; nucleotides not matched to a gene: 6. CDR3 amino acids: CASRRTGGADQPQHF. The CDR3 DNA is TGTGCCAGCAGACGGACAGGGGGCGCGGATCAGCCCCAGCATTTT.

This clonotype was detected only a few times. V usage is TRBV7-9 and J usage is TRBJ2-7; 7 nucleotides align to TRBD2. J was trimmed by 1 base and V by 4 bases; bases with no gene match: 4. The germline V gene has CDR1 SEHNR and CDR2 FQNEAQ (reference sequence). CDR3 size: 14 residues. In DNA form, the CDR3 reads TGTGCCAGCAGCTCGGGGGGTGCTTCCTACGAGCAGTACTTC. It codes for CASSSGGASYEQYF.

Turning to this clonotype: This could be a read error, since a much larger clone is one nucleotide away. CDR3 sequence reads: CASGNTGQYGYTF. For the CDR3, the DNA is TGTGCCAGCGGTAACACGGGACAGTATGGCTACACCTTC. The chain combines TRBV12-3 or TRBV12-4 with TRBJ1-2; 7 bases map to TRBD1. The V segment lost 8 bases and the J segment 5 bases; nucleotides outside the gene matches: 8. The CDR3 is 13 amino acids.

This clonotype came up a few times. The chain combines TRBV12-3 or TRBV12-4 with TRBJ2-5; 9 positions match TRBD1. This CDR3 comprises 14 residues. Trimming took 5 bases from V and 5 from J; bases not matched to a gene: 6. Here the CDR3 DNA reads TGTGCCAGCAGTCACCGGGACAGGGAGGAGACCCAGTACTTC. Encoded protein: CASSHRDREETQYF.

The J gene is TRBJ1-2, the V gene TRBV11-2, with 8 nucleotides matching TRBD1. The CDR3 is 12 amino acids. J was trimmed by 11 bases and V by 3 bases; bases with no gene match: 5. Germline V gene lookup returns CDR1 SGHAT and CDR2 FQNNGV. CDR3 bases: TGTGCCAGCAGCTTGGGACAGGCGGATTACACCTTC. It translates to CASSLGQADYTF. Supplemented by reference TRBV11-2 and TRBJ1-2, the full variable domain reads EAGVAQSPRYKIIEKRQSVAFWCNPISGHATLYWYQQILGQGPKLLIQFQNNGVVDDSQLPKDRFSAERLKGVDSTLKIQPAKLEDSAVYLCASSLGQADYTFGSGTRLTVV.

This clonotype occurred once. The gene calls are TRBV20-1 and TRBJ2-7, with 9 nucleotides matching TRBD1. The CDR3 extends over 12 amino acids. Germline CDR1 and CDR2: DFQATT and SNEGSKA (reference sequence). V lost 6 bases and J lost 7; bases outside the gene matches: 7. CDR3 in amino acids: CSAGQGDNEQYF. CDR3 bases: TGCAGTGCGGGACAGGGAGACAATGAGCAGTACTTC.

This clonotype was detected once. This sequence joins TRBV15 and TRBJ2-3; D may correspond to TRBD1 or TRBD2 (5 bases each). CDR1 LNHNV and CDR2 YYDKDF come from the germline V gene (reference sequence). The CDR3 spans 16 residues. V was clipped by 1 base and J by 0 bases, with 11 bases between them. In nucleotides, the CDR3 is TGTGCCACCAGCAGAGGGTTAGGGACGAGCACAGATACGCAGTATTTT. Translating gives CATSRGLGTSTDTQYF.

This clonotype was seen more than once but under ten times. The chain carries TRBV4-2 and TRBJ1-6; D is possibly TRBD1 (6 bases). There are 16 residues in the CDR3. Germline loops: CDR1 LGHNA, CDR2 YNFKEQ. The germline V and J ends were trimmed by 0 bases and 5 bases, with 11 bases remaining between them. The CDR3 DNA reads TGTGCCAGCAGCCAAGATAGGACAGATAATAATTCACCCCTCCACTTT. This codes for CASSQDRTDNNSPLHF.

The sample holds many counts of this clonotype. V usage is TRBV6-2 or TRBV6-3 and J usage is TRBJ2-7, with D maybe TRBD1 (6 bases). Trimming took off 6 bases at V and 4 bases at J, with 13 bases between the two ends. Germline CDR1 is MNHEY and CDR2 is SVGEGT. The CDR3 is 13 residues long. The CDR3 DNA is TGTGCCAGCAGCAGGGGACACTGGTACGAGCAGTACTTC. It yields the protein CASSRGHWYEQYF.

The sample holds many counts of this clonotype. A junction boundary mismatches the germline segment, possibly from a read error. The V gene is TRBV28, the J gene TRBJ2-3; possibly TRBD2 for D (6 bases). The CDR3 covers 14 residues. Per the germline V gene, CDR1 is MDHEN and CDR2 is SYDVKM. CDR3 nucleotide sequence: TGTGCCAGTAGTTACGGGGGTGGATGGGATACGCAGTATTTT. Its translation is CASSYGGGWDTQYF.

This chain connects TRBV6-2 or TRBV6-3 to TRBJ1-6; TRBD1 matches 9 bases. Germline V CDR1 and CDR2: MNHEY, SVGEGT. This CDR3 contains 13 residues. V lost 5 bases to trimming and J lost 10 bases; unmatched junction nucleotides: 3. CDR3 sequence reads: CASSRTGDSPLHF. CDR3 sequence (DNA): TGTGCCAGCAGTAGGACAGGGGACTCACCCCTCCACTTT.

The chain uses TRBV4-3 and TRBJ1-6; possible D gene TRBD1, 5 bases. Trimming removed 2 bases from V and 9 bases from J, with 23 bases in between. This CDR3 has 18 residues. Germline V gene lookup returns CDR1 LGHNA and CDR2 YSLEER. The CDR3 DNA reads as TGCGCCAGCAGCCAACTCGCTGGGGCCGGCGGGAATGGTTCACCCCTCCACTTT. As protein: CASSQLAGAGGNGSPLHF.

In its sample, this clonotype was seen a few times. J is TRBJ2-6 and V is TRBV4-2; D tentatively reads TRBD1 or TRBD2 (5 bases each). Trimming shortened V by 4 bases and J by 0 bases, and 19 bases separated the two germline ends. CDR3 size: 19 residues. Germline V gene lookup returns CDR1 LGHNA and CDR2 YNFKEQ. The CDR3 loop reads CASSPARDSGGSGANVLTF. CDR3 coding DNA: TGTGCCAGCAGCCCCGCCCGCGACAGTGGGGGCTCTGGGGCCAACGTCCTGACTTTC.

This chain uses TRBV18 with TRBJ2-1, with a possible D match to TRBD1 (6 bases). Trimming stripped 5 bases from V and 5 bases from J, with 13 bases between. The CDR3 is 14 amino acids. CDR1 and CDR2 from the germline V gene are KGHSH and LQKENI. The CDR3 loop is CASSGTGTNNEQFF. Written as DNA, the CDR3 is TGTGCCAGCTCAGGGACCGGGACAAACAATGAGCAGTTCTTC. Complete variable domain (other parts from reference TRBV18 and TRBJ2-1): NAGVMQNPRHLVRRRGQEARLRCSPMKGHSHVYWYRQLPEEGLKFMVYLQKENIIDESGMPKERFSAEFPKEGPSILRIQQVVRGDSAAYFCASSGTGTNNEQFFGPGTRLTVL.

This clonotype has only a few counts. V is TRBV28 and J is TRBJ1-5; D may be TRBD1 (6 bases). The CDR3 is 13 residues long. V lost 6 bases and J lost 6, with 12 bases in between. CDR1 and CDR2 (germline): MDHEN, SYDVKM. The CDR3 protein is CASRLGGSQPQHF. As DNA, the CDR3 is TGTGCCAGCAGGCTAGGGGGGAGTCAGCCCCAGCATTTT.

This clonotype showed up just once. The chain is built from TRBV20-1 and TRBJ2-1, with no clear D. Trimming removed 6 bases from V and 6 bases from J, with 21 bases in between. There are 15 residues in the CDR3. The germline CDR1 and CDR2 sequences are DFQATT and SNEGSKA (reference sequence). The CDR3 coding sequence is TGCAGTGCCGCAACTCCAACGAGAGGTGGCAATGAGCAGTTCTTC. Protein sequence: CSAATPTRGGNEQFF.

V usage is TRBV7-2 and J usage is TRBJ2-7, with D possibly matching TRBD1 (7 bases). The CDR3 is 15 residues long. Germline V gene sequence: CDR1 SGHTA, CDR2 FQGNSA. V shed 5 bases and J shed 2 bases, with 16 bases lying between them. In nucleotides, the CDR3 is TGTGCCAGCAGCCCTCGACAGGGAGGAGCCTACGAGCAGTACTTC. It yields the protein CASSPRQGGAYEQYF.